This T cell receptor (beta chain) was sequenced during a study of regulatory T cells in long-lasting Graves disease. Time point noted: persistent/refractory GD, antithyroid drugs over 5 years with positive TRAb. The authors made the TCR library using RNA they extracted from PBMCs. Patients hailed from an endocrinology department in Xi'an, China. Construction of the TCR beta libraries employed iRepertoire HTBI primers in conjunction with Arm-PCR of CDR3 regions. TCRdb reanalysed the multiplex PCR reads using MiXCR and keeps one entry per CDR3 protein. Of 400,000 to 500,000 distinct CDR3 sequences listed, approximately 22% are singletons. The source of this sequence is a female donor with Graves disease. Sequenced here: peripheral blood mononuclear cells (PBMCs), sampled when the disease was refractory, from a patient treated with antithyroid drugs.

The CDR3 DNA sequence: TGTGCCACCGGGAAGGACGGTACTGAAGCTTTCTTT. Its translation: CATGKDGTEAFF. The chain couples TRBV24-1 to TRBJ1-1, with D unclear. Trimming cost V 9 bases and J 5 bases, with 12 bases left between them. Germline V gene sequence: CDR1 KGHDR, CDR2 SFDVKD. The CDR3 has 12 amino acids.